This TCR beta chain was sequenced in a study of T cell repertoires in cytomegalovirus infection. Study in general: Shared public TCR beta signatures pointed to both CMV infection and a matching HLA type.

Germline-derived CDR1 and CDR2 are MGHRA and YSYEKL. The ends were cut back, 0 bases at V and 5 bases at J, with 14 bases in the middle. The CDR3 runs to 16 residues. TCRdb called the reads again in MiXCR, with one record for every CDR3 protein. Of 700,000 to 950,000 distinct CDR3 sequences listed, about 31% were seen once; the top ten hold around 12%. A note on this clonotype: The antigen is unknown.

General study results and limits: The response measured ex vivo was dominated by TCR beta clonotypes (HLA-C-restricted and CMV-specific). Carriers of CMV plus the relevant HLA were identified by cumulative public TCR beta family frequency.

This chain joins TRBV4-1 and TRBJ2-1; D may be TRBD1 or TRBD2 (5 bases each). The TCR was taken from a human donor in good health (CMV status not recorded). Some clones in this sample may be carry-over from other donors' samples. The starting material was cultured CD8+ T cells from PBMCs, obtained from culture after CMV antigen stimulation. The CDR3 DNA is TGCGCCAGCAGCCAAGATCTCGTGGGGCGGGACAATGAGCAGTTCTTC. Protein sequence: CASSQDLVGRDNEQFF.